These 6 T cell receptor beta chains originate from one sample sequenced in a study of early T cells in non-severe SARS-CoV-2 infection. TCRdb reanalysed the 5' RACE reads using MiXCR and keeps one entry per CDR3 protein. The data show tens of thousands of distinct CDR3 sequences, around 7.8% seen once. Sequenced input: whole blood. Receptors originate from an adult who was a healthcare worker with PCR-confirmed SARS-CoV-2 infection or an uninfected control (not recorded which).

This clonotype showed up just a few times. This sequence joins TRBV7-6 and TRBJ2-3; 7 bases agree with TRBD2. Germline V lookup: CDR1 SGHVS, CDR2 FNYEAQ. Germline trimming cut 0 bases from V and 5 bases from J; bases unmatched to any gene: 5. CDR3 length: 15 amino acids. CDR3 DNA: TGTGCCAGCAGCTTAGCGGGAGGGCAGGTAGATACGCAGTATTTT. Translation gives CASSLAGGQVDTQYF.

This clonotype was seen repeatedly, ten times or more. The rearrangement links TRBV4-2 to TRBJ2-1, with 9 bases that match TRBD1. This CDR3 is 15 amino acids long. Germline V gene data show CDR1 as LGHNA and CDR2 as YNFKEQ. The V and J ends lost 7 bases and 2 bases, in that order; junction bases with no gene match: 6. CDR3 amino acids: CASTPRQGAYNEQFF. CDR3 sequence (DNA): TGTGCCAGCACCCCGCGACAGGGGGCCTACAATGAGCAGTTCTTC.

CDR3 nucleotide sequence: TGTGCCAGCAGTTACTCCCTCGTGTATGGCTACACCTTC. It translates to CASSYSLVYGYTF. The J gene is TRBJ1-2, the V gene TRBV6-5; no firm D call. The CDR3 consists of 13 residues. Germline CDR1 MNHEY, CDR2 SVGAGI. V dropped 0 bases and J dropped 5 bases, with 7 bases sitting between them.

In this sample, this clonotype turned up many times. The CDR3 here is CASSLDRTGDRIQYF. In DNA, the CDR3 is TGTGCCAGCAGCTTGGATCGGACAGGGGATCGCATTCAGTACTTC. The chain links TRBV5-6 to TRBJ2-4; 9 bases are a match to TRBD1. V gave up 0 bases and J gave up 9 bases; unmatched junction bases: 7. The length of the CDR3 is 15 residues. Germline V lookup: CDR1 SGHDT, CDR2 YYEEEE.

Ten or more counts support this clonotype. The chain recombines TRBV28 with TRBJ2-5; 12 bases agree with TRBD2. This CDR3 is built from 14 residues. Germline trimming cut 7 bases from V and 4 bases from J; bases unmatched to any gene: 4. From germline, CDR1 is MDHEN and CDR2 SYDVKM. CDR3: CASNLAGGIETQYF. In nucleotides, the CDR3 is TGTGCCAGCAACCTAGCGGGGGGGATAGAGACCCAGTACTTC. Supplemented by reference TRBV28 and TRBJ2-5, the full variable domain reads DVKVTQSSRYLVKRTGEKVFLECVQDMDHENMFWYRQDPGLGLRLIYFSYDVKMKEKGDIPEGYSVSREKKERFSLILESASTNQTSMYLCASNLAGGIETQYFGPGTRLLVL.

There are a few counts of this clonotype. The rearrangement joins TRBV11-2 to TRBJ2-7; perhaps TRBD2 as D (6 bases). The V end lost 3 bases, the J end lost 3 bases, and 9 bases lay between the germline ends. Germline CDR1 SGHAT, CDR2 FQNNGV. The CDR3 extends over 13 amino acids. The CDR3 DNA sequence: TGTGCCAGCAGCTTCAGACTAGACTACGAGCAGTACTTC. It encodes CASSFRLDYEQYF.